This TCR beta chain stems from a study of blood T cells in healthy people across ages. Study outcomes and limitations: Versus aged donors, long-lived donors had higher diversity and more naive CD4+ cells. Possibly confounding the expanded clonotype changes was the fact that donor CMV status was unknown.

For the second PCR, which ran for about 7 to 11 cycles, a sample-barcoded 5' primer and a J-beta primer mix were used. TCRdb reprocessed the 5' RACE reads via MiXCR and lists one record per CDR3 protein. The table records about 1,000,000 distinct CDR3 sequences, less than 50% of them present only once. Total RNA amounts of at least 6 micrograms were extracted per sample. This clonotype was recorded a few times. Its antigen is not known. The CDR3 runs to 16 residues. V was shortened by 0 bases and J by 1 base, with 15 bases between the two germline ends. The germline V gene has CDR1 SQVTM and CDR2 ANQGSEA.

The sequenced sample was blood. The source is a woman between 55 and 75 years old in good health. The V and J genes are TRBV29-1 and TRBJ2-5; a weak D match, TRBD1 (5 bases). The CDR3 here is CSVEDRLDRIQETQYF. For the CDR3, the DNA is TGCAGCGTTGAAGATCGTCTCGACAGAATCCAAGAGACCCAGTACTTC.